The T cell receptor beta chain under discussion was sequenced for a study of shared clonotypes between healthy human individuals. Naive CD8 cells comprised CD45RO-negative, CCR7-positively selected cells, excluding terminally differentiated effector memory CD45RA+ cells. Data came from immunoSEQ multiplex PCR; TCRdb stores just in-frame clones and leaves some out. The repertoire holds around 560,000 clones, with 90% to 95% as singletons. V lost 1 base and J lost 6, with 7 bases in between. The CDR3 runs 12 residues. Germline V CDR1 and CDR2: SGHVS, FNYEAQ. V and J are TRBV7-6 and TRBJ2-7, with D uncertain. Sequencing was carried out using naive CD8+ T cells sorted from blood. The clonotype originates from a woman in her twenties or thirties in good health. The CDR3: CASSLGFGEQYF. CDR3 bases: TGTGCCAGCAGCTTAGGGTTCGGCGAGCAGTACTTC.